This T cell receptor beta chain derives from a study of blood T cell repertoires in COVID-19. Study in general: Spain, Italy and the United States supplied samples that represented acute and convalescent COVID-19. Sample material is recorded as cDNA or gDNA derived from T cells, B-cell-depleted T cells, or PBMCs.

CDR1 and CDR2 (germline): KGHDR, SFDVKD. The CDR3 loop spans 15 amino acids. Losses at the gene ends were 9 bases for V and 4 bases for J; bases not matched to a gene: 8. The table came from immunoSEQ multiplex PCR; TCRdb's copy has only in-frame clones and leaves some out. Among some 260,000 clones listed, 70% to 85% were seen once. V gene TRBV24-1 combines with J gene TRBJ1-2; TRBD1 aligns across 12 bases. The clonotype was recovered from an elderly man with acute or convalescent COVID-19. The sample was peripheral blood. This CDR3 reads CATLGTGGPLYGYTF. CDR3 DNA: TGTGCCACCTTGGGGACAGGGGGCCCCCTCTATGGCTACACCTTC.